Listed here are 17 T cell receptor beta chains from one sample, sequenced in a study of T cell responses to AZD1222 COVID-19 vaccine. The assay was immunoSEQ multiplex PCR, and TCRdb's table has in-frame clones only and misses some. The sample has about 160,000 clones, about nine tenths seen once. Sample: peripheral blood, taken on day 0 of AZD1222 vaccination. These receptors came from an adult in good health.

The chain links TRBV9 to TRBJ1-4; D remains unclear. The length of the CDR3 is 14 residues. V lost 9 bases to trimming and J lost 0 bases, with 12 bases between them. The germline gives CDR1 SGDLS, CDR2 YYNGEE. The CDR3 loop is CATSREATNEKLFF. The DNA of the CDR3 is TGTGCCACTTCTAGGGAGGCAACTAATGAAAAACTGTTTTTT. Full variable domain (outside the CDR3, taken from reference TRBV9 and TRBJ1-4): DSGVTQTPKHLITATGQRVTLRCSPRSGDLSVYWYQQSLDQGLQFLIQYYNGEERAKGNILERFSAQQFPDLHSELNLSSLELGDSALYFCATSREATNEKLFFGSGTQLSVL.

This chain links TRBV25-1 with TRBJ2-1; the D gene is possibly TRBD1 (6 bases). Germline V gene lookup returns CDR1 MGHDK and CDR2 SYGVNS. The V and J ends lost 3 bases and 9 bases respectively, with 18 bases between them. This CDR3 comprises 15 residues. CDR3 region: CASSEPKTEGGEQFF. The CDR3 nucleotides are TGTGCCAGCAGTGAGCCAAAAACCGAAGGGGGTGAGCAGTTCTTC.

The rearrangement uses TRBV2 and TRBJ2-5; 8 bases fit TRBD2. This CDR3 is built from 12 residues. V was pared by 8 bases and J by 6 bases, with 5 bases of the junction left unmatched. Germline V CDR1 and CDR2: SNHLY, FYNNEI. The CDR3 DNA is TGTGCCAGCCGGCGGGGGGCAAAGACCCAGTACTTC. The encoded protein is CASRRGAKTQYF.

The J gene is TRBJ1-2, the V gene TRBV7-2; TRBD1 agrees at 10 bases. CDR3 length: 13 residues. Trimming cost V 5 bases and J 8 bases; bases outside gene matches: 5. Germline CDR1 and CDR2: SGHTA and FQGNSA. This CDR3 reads CASSGQGVGGYTF. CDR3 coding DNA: TGTGCCAGCAGCGGACAGGGGGTTGGAGGCTACACCTTC. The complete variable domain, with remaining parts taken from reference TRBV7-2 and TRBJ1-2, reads GAGVSQSPSNKVTEKGKDVELRCDPISGHTALYWYRQSLGQGLEFLIYFQGNSAPDKSGLPSDRFSAERTGGSVSTLTIQRTQQEDSAVYLCASSGQGVGGYTFGSGTRLTVV.

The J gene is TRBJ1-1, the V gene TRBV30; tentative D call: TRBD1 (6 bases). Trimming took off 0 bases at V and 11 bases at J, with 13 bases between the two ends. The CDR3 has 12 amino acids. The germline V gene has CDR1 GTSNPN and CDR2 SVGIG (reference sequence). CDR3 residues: CAWSVQQGRAFF. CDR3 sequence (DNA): TGTGCCTGGAGTGTACAACAGGGACGGGCTTTCTTT.

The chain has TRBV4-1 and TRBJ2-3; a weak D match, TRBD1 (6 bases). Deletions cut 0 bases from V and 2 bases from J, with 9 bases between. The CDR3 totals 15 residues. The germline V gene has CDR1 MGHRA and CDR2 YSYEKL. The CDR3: CASSQDQGYTDTQYF. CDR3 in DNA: TGCGCCAGCAGCCAAGATCAGGGGTACACAGATACGCAGTATTTT.

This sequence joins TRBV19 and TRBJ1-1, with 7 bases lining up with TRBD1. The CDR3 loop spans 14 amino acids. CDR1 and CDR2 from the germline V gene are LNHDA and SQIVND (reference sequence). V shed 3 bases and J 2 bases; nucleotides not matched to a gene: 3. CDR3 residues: CASSMTGYNTEAFF. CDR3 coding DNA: TGTGCCAGTAGTATGACAGGGTATAACACTGAAGCTTTCTTT.

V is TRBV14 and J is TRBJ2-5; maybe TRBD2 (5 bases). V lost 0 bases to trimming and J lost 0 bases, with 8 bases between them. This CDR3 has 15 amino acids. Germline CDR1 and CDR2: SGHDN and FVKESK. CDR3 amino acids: CASSQDRGYQETQYF. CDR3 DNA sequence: TGTGCCAGCAGCCAAGATCGAGGGTACCAAGAGACCCAGTACTTC.

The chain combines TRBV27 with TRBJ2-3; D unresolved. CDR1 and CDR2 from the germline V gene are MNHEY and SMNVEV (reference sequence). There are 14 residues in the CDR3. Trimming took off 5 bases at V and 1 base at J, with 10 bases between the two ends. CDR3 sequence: CASSTMGRTDTQYF. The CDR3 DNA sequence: TGTGCCAGCAGTACTATGGGCCGCACAGATACGCAGTATTTT.

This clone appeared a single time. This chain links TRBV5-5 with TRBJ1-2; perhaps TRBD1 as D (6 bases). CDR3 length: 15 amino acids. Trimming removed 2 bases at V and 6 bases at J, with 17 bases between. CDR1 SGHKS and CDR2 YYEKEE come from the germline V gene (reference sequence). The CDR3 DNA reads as TGTGCCAGCAGCTTCCTCGCACAGGGAAGAAATGGCTACACCTTC. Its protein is CASSFLAQGRNGYTF.

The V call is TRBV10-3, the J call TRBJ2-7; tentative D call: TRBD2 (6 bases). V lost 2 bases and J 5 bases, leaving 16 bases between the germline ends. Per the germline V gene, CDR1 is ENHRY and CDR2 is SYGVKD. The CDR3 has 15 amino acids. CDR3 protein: CAISEAENGGDEQYF. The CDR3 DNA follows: TGTGCCATCAGTGAGGCCGAAAATGGAGGGGACGAGCAGTACTTC.

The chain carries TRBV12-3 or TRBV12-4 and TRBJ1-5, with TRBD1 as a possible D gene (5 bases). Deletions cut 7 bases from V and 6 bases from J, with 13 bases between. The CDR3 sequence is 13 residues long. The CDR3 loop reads CASTGAVTQPQHF. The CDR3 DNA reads TGTGCCAGCACCGGGGCAGTGACTCAGCCCCAGCATTTT.

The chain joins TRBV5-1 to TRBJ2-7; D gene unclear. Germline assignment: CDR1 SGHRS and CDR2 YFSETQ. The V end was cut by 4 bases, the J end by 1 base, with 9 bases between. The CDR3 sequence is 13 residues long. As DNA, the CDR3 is TGCGCCAGCAGCCTCGACATTTCCTACGAGCAGTACTTC. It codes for CASSLDISYEQYF.

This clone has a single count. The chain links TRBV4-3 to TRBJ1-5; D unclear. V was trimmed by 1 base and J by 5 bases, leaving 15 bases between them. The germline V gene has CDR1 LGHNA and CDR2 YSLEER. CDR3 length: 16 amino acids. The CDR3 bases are TGCGCCAGCAGCCAAGGGACCGCCTTGGGTGATCAGCCCCAGCATTTT. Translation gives CASSQGTALGDQPQHF.

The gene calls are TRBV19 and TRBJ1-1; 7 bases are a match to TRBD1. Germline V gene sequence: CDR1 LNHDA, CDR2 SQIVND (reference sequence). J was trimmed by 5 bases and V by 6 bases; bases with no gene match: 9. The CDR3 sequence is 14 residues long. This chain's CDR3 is CASSLQGRTTEAFF. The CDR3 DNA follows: TGTGCCAGTAGCCTACAGGGGCGTACGACTGAAGCTTTCTTT.

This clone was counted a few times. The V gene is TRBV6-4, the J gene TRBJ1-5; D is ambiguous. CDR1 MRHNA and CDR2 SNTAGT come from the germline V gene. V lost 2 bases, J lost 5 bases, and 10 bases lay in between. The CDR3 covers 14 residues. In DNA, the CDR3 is TGTGCCAGCAGTGACAGGGAGCTTTATCAGCCCCAGCATTTT. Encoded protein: CASSDRELYQPQHF.

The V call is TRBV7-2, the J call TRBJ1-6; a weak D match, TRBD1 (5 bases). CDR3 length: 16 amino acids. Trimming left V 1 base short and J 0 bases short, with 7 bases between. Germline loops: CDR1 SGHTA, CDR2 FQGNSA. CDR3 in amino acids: CASSLEGSSYNSPLHF. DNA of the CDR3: TGTGCCAGCAGCTTAGAGGGGAGCTCCTATAATTCACCCCTCCACTTT.